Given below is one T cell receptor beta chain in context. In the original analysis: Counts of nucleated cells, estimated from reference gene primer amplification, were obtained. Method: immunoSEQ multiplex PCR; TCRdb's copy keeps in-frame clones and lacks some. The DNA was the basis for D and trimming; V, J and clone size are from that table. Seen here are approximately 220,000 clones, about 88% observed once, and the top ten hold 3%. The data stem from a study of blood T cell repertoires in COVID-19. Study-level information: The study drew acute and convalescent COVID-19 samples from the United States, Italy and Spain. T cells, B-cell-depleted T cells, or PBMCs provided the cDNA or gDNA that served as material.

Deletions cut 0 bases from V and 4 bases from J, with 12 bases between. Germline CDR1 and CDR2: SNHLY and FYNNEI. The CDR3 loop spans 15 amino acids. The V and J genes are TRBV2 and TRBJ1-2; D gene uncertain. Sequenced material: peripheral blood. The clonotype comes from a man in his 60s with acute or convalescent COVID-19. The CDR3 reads CASSEARPSPYGYTF. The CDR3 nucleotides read TGTGCCAGCAGTGAAGCGCGCCCGAGCCCCTATGGCTACACCTTC.